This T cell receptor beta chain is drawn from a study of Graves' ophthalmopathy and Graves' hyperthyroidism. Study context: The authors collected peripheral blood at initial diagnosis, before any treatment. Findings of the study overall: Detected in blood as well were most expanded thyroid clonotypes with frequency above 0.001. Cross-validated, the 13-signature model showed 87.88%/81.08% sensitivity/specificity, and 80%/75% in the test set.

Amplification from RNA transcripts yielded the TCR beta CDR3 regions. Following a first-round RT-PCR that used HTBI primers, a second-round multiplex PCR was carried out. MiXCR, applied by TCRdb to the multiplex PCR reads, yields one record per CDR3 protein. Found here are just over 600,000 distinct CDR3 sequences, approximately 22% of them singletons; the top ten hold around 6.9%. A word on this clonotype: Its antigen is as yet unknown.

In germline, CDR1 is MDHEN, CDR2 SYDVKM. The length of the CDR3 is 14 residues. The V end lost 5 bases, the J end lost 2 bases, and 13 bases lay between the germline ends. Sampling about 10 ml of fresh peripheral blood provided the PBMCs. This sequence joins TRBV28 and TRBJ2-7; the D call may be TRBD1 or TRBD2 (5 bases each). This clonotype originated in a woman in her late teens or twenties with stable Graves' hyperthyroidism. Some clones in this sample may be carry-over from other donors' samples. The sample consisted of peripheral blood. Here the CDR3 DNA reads TGTGCCAGCAGTATTCCGGGACGGACCTACGAGCAGTACTTC. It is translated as CASSIPGRTYEQYF.